One sample yielded the 13 T cell receptor beta chains listed below, sequenced in a study of blood T cell repertoires in COVID-19. Assay: immunoSEQ multiplex PCR; the TCRdb copy retains only in-frame clones and omits some. Counted here are about 210,000 clones, roughly 84% occurring once; the ten biggest clones make up over 2%. Sample: peripheral blood. These receptor sequences come from a man in his forties who had recovered from COVID-19.

The chain uses TRBV2 and TRBJ1-2, with 7 bases identical to TRBD1. Looked up from germline, CDR1 is SNHLY and CDR2 is FYNNEI. This CDR3 spans 15 amino acids. The trim removed 8 bases at V and 4 bases at J, leaving 13 bases unmatched. The chain's CDR3 is CASLSLRTGVYGYTF. CDR3 nucleotides: TGTGCCAGCTTGTCTCTTAGAACAGGGGTCTATGGCTACACCTTC.

CDR3 bases: TGTGCCAGCAGCTCAACCGGGACTATGCATACGCAGTATTTT. Translating gives CASSSTGTMHTQYF. The V call is TRBV7-2, the J call TRBJ2-3; 7 positions match TRBD2. V gave up 4 bases and J gave up 7 bases; unmatched junction bases: 8. The CDR3 spans 14 residues. Germline V gene sequence: CDR1 SGHTA, CDR2 FQGNSA. Full variable domain (remainder filled in from reference TRBV7-2 and TRBJ2-3): GAGVSQSPSNKVTEKGKDVELRCDPISGHTALYWYRQSLGQGLEFLIYFQGNSAPDKSGLPSDRFSAERTGGSVSTLTIQRTQQEDSAVYLCASSSTGTMHTQYFGPGTRLTVL.

This chain connects TRBV28 to TRBJ1-2; D is undetermined. The CDR3 is 14 residues long. Germline V gives CDR1 MDHEN, CDR2 SYDVKM. V lost 6 bases and J 1 base, leaving 12 bases between the germline ends. The CDR3 is CASRRQAFNYGYTF. For the CDR3, the DNA is TGTGCCAGCAGACGTCAGGCCTTTAACTATGGCTACACCTTC.

The DNA for the CDR3 is TGTGCCAGCAGTCTGGCTGGCGGTAACAGGGGAGTGCACGAGCAGTACTTC. This encodes CASSLAGGNRGVHEQYF. The V and J genes are TRBV28 and TRBJ2-7; TRBD1 aligns across 7 bases. Trimming cost V 5 bases and J 5 bases; bases outside gene matches: 18. The CDR3 spans 17 residues. Germline V CDR1 and CDR2: MDHEN, SYDVKM.

The rearrangement uses TRBV9 and TRBJ2-3, with D maybe TRBD2 (6 bases). Germline assignment: CDR1 SGDLS and CDR2 YYNGEE. Trimming cost V 3 bases and J 4 bases, with 12 bases left between them. This CDR3 is 14 amino acids long. The CDR3: CASSGDGGSDTQYF. DNA of the CDR3: TGTGCCAGCAGCGGGGACGGGGGTTCAGATACGCAGTATTTT.

The chain employs TRBV21-1 and TRBJ1-1; the table assigns TRBD1, which was not confirmed against the DNA. TRBV21-1 corresponds to a pseudogene. The CDR3 runs to 17 residues. CDR3 DNA sequence: TGTGCCAGCTGCTCAATCCAGGGGGTGAGGATGAACACTGAAGCTTTCTTT. Protein: CASCSIQGVRMNTEAFF.

This clone came up a few times. J is TRBJ1-1 and V is TRBV5-4; possible D gene TRBD1, 6 bases. CDR3 size: 16 residues. Germline CDR1 reads SGHNT; CDR2 reads YYREEE (reference sequence). The V end lost 0 bases, the J end lost 6 bases, and 18 bases lay between the germline ends. CDR3 bases: TGTGCCAGCAGCTTGGGCTGGCAGGGGTTCGGCTCTGAAGCTTTCTTT. Its protein is CASSLGWQGFGSEAFF. The variable domain in full, with the rest retrieved from reference TRBV5-4 and TRBJ1-1, is ETGVTQSPTHLIKTRGQQVTLRCSSQSGHNTVSWYQQALGQGPQFIFQYYREEENGRGNFPPRFSGLQFPNYSSELNVNALELDDSALYLCASSLGWQGFGSEAFFGQGTRLTVV.

The chain carries TRBV6-5 and TRBJ1-2; 7 positions agree with TRBD1. Losses at the gene ends were 4 bases for V and 2 bases for J; bases not matched to a gene: 7. CDR1 and CDR2 from the germline V gene are MNHEY and SVGAGI. The CDR3 totals 15 residues. CDR3 sequence reads: CASSSSGGENYGYTF. The CDR3 DNA reads as TGTGCCAGCAGTTCCTCAGGGGGGGAGAACTATGGCTACACCTTC.

The chain employs TRBV7-9 and TRBJ1-6, with D uncertain. This CDR3 spans 13 amino acids. V was cut by 5 bases and J by 7 bases, with 9 bases left in between. CDR1 is SEHNR, CDR2 FQNEAQ, per germline (reference sequence). The CDR3 DNA sequence: TGTGCCAGCAGCGGGCGGGTCAATTCACCCCTCCACTTT. It yields the protein CASSGRVNSPLHF.

V gene TRBV7-9 combines with J gene TRBJ1-4, with 9 bases identical to TRBD1. The CDR3 contains 17 residues. Per germline, CDR1 SEHNR and CDR2 FQNEAQ (reference sequence). V lost 5 bases to trimming and J lost 0 bases; unmatched junction nucleotides: 7. The CDR3: CASSATGGETTNEKLFF. The CDR3 DNA follows: TGTGCCAGCAGCGCGACAGGGGGTGAAACAACTAATGAAAAACTGTTTTTT.

The CDR3 nucleotides read TGTGCCAGCAGAGAAACAGGGTTCGAGGCTGAAGCTTTCTTT. Translated, it gives CASRETGFEAEAFF. The chain carries TRBV2 and TRBJ1-1; the D gene is possibly TRBD1 (6 bases). This CDR3 is built from 14 residues. From germline, CDR1 is SNHLY and CDR2 FYNNEI. The germline V and J ends were trimmed by 6 bases and 6 bases, with 17 bases remaining between them.

This clone was seen more than once but under ten times. This sequence joins TRBV9 and TRBJ1-2; possibly TRBD1 for D (6 bases). Germline values: CDR1 SGDLS, CDR2 YYNGEE. The V end lost 0 bases, the J end lost 0 bases, and 12 bases lay between the germline ends. This CDR3 has 16 amino acids. In nucleotides, the CDR3 is TGTGCCAGCAGCGTAGGGAGGACAGTTGCTAACTATGGCTACACCTTC. This codes for CASSVGRTVANYGYTF.

V is TRBV7-2 and J is TRBJ2-1, with 12 bases fitting TRBD2. CDR1 and CDR2 (germline): SGHTA, FQGNSA. This CDR3 is 16 amino acids long. J was trimmed by 6 bases and V by 5 bases; bases with no gene match: 8. The CDR3 nucleotides are TGTGCCAGCAGCCCTCCTAGCGGGAGGGCGAGCAATGAGCAGTTCTTC. Protein: CASSPPSGRASNEQFF. The full variable domain, with the rest looked up from reference TRBV7-2 and TRBJ2-1, is GAGVSQSPSNKVTEKGKDVELRCDPISGHTALYWYRQSLGQGLEFLIYFQGNSAPDKSGLPSDRFSAERTGGSVSTLTIQRTQQEDSAVYLCASSPPSGRASNEQFFGPGTRLTVL.